The 21 T cell receptor beta chains presented below share a single source sample, sequenced in a study of control samples from healthy donors and cancer patients. Assay used: immunoSEQ multiplex PCR; TCRdb lists only in-frame clones, some missing. The sample holds about 52,000 clones; 85% to 95% are singletons and the top ten take nearly 2.5%. The sequenced material came from blood. All receptors come from a man in his thirties or forties in good health.

The chain joins TRBV5-4 to TRBJ1-2; a possible D gene is TRBD1 (5 bases). Trimming left V 0 bases short and J 4 bases short, with 13 bases between. The germline gives CDR1 SGHNT, CDR2 YYREEE (reference sequence). CDR3 size: 15 residues. CDR3 sequence (DNA): TGTGCCAGCAGCTTGGTGGGGCAGCAACCCTATGGCTACACCTTC. Its protein is CASSLVGQQPYGYTF.

The chain recombines TRBV28 with TRBJ2-1, with D possibly being TRBD1 (5 bases). V was shortened by 10 bases and J by 2 bases, with 12 bases between the two germline ends. Germline V gives CDR1 MDHEN, CDR2 SYDVKM. This CDR3 has 13 amino acids. The CDR3 is CATARGTYNEQFF. CDR3 bases: TGTGCCACCGCTAGGGGAACCTACAATGAGCAGTTCTTC.

J is TRBJ1-2 and V is TRBV5-1; D is perhaps TRBD1 (6 bases). V dropped 0 bases and J dropped 0 bases, with 12 bases sitting between them. Germline loops: CDR1 SGHRS, CDR2 YFSETQ. The CDR3 is 16 residues long. CDR3 coding DNA: TGCGCCAGCAGCTTGGCGAGCAGGGGTTCTAACTATGGCTACACCTTC. It translates to CASSLASRGSNYGYTF.

CDR3 DNA sequence: TGTGCCAGCAGGAGGGGTTGGAGTGAGCAGTTCTTC. Protein sequence: CASRRGWSEQFF. The chain joins TRBV7-9 to TRBJ2-1, with D possibly called TRBD1 or TRBD2 (5 bases each). This CDR3 spans 12 amino acids. V was cut by 6 bases and J by 9 bases, with 12 bases left in between. From germline, CDR1 is SEHNR and CDR2 FQNEAQ (reference sequence). The whole variable domain, filled in from reference TRBV7-9 and TRBJ2-1, reads DTGVSQNPRHKITKRGQNVTFRCDPISEHNRLYWYRQTLGQGPEFLTYFQNEAQLEKSRLLSDRFSAERPKGSFSTLEIQRTEQGDSAMYLCASRRGWSEQFFGPGTRLTVL.

The rearrangement joins TRBV11-2 to TRBJ2-1, with TRBD1 identical over 9 bases. Trimming took 0 bases from V and 4 from J; bases not matched to a gene: 7. The germline V gene has CDR1 SGHAT and CDR2 FQNNGV. This CDR3 spans 17 amino acids. The CDR3 DNA follows: TGTGCCAGCAGCTTAGAACAGGGGGCGAGAAGGTACAATGAGCAGTTCTTC. Translation gives CASSLEQGARRYNEQFF.

The chain recombines TRBV29-1 with TRBJ1-1; 11 bases are a match to TRBD1. CDR3 length: 16 amino acids. J was trimmed by 4 bases and V by 6 bases; bases with no gene match: 13. CDR1 SQVTM and CDR2 ANQGSEA come from the germline V gene. The CDR3 region is CSVPGGTGGSGTEAFF. CDR3 coding DNA: TGCAGCGTCCCGGGCGGGACAGGGGGATCGGGCACTGAAGCTTTCTTT.

This chain connects TRBV19 to TRBJ1-5; TRBD1 agrees at 8 bases. The CDR3 contains 13 residues. Trimming at V came to 10 bases and at J to 3 bases, leaving 5 bases not matched to a gene. CDR1 LNHDA and CDR2 SQIVND come from the germline V gene (reference sequence). In nucleotides, the CDR3 is TGTGCCACCTCGGACAGGGACAATCAGCCCCAGCATTTT. Amino acid sequence: CATSDRDNQPQHF.

CDR3 sequence reads: CASSDRGMKTQYF. The CDR3 DNA is TGTGCCAGCAGTGACCGGGGGATGAAGACCCAGTACTTC. The V call is TRBV6-1, the J call TRBJ2-5, with D possibly being TRBD2 (6 bases). This CDR3 is built from 13 residues. Germline V CDR1 and CDR2: MNHNS, SASEGT. Trimming took 3 bases from V and 6 from J, leaving 11 bases between them.

The rearrangement links TRBV6-2 or TRBV6-3 to TRBJ2-2, with D unclear. The CDR3 has 14 amino acids. V dropped 5 bases and J dropped 3 bases, with 10 bases sitting between them. Germline values: CDR1 MNHEY, CDR2 SVGEGT. Here the CDR3 DNA reads TGTGCCAGCAGTCCCCTGAGCGACACCGGGGAGCTGTTTTTT. It is translated as CASSPLSDTGELFF.

On this clone itself: A junction boundary mismatches the germline segment, possibly from a read error. The chain is built from TRBV30 and TRBJ2-4; D perhaps matches TRBD2 (5 bases). This CDR3 has 13 amino acids. Germline V lookup: CDR1 GTSNPN, CDR2 SVGIG (reference sequence). CDR3 bases: TGTGCCCGGAGCAGCGGATATGGGAACATTCAGTACTTC. It specifies CARSSGYGNIQYF.

The chain employs TRBV7-2 and TRBJ2-3; 12 bases match TRBD2. Germline V gene data show CDR1 as SGHTA and CDR2 as FQGNSA. This CDR3 is built from 18 residues. The V and J ends lost 4 bases and 4 bases, in that order; junction bases with no gene match: 12. The CDR3 nucleotides read TGTGCCAGCAGCTCTAGACCGCCCCTAGCGGGAGGGGCAGATACGCAGTATTTT. Its translation is CASSSRPPLAGGADTQYF.

The chain carries TRBV3-1 (or the pseudogene TRBV3-2) and TRBJ1-6, with TRBD1 as a possible D gene (5 bases). Between the trimmed V and J ends, which lost 3 bases and 8 bases, there was a span of 11 bases. The CDR3 has 14 amino acids. CDR1 is LGHDT, CDR2 YNNKEL, per germline (reference sequence). CDR3 in amino acids: CASSHRDTDSPLHF. Written as DNA, the CDR3 is TGTGCCAGCAGCCACAGGGATACGGATTCACCCCTCCACTTT.

Of note for this clone: Relative to the germline gene, one junction end is altered; a read error may explain this. V usage is TRBV7-2 and J usage is TRBJ1-2, with 9 bases fitting TRBD1. Germline lookup yields CDR1 SGHTA and CDR2 FQGNSA. CDR3 size: 16 residues. In DNA form, the CDR3 reads TGTGTCAGCAGCCAATCCGGGACAGGGAGAATCTATGGCTACACCTTC. Amino acids: CVSSQSGTGRIYGYTF.

This clone is a singleton in its sample. CDR3 sequence reads: CAWSLTGGRQPQHF. The CDR3 bases are TGTGCCTGGAGCCTAACAGGGGGCAGGCAGCCCCAGCATTTT. This chain joins TRBV30 and TRBJ1-5; 9 bases line up with TRBD1. The CDR3 consists of 14 residues. The germline gives CDR1 GTSNPN, CDR2 SVGIG (reference sequence). The V and J ends lost 3 bases and 7 bases, in that order; junction bases with no gene match: 7.

The chain links TRBV27 to TRBJ1-1; tentatively, D is TRBD1 (5 bases). The germline CDR1 and CDR2 sequences are MNHEY and SMNVEV (reference sequence). Trimming stripped 7 bases from V and 3 bases from J, with 18 bases between. CDR3 length equals 15 residues. CDR3 sequence: CASNPLSRGDTEAFF. DNA of the CDR3: TGTGCCAGCAATCCTTTATCCCGGGGCGACACTGAAGCTTTCTTT.

The chain combines TRBV6-2 or TRBV6-3 with TRBJ2-1; tentative D call: TRBD2 (6 bases). The CDR3 length is 14 residues. Per germline, CDR1 MNHEY and CDR2 SVGEGT. Trimming stripped 5 bases from V and 2 bases from J, with 10 bases between. CDR3 sequence reads: CASSAGRTYNEQFF. The CDR3, as DNA: TGTGCCAGCAGTGCGGGAAGGACCTACAATGAGCAGTTCTTC.

V usage is TRBV11-2 and J usage is TRBJ1-1; D unclear. Germline V CDR1 and CDR2: SGHAT, FQNNGV. This CDR3 spans 13 amino acids. V lost 1 base and J 1 base, leaving 4 bases between the germline ends. CDR3 loop: CASSLVQNTEAFF. The CDR3 DNA is TGTGCCAGCAGCTTAGTTCAGAACACTGAAGCTTTCTTT.

The chain links TRBV23-1 to TRBJ2-7, with 8 bases lining up with TRBD2. TRBV23-1 is an ORF, with its function uncertain. This CDR3 region has 20 residues. Losses at the gene ends were 4 bases for V and 4 bases for J; bases not matched to a gene: 24. Written as DNA, the CDR3 is TGCGCCAGCAGTCGAGTACCCCTTACCGAGCCGGGACTAGTTATTTACGAGCAGTACTTC. It yields the protein CASSRVPLTEPGLVIYEQYF.

The chain carries TRBV30 and TRBJ2-7, with 10 bases identical to TRBD2. This CDR3 is built from 15 residues. The J segment lost 2 bases and the V segment lost 1 base, leaving 5 bases of the junction unmatched. Germline CDR1 GTSNPN, CDR2 SVGIG (reference sequence). The CDR3 sequence is CAWSAQREGPYEQYF. The CDR3 coding sequence is TGTGCCTGGAGTGCCCAGCGGGAGGGTCCCTACGAGCAGTACTTC.

V is TRBV9 and J is TRBJ2-1; D remains ambiguous. V shed 0 bases and J shed 7 bases, with 8 bases lying between them. The CDR3 spans 13 residues. Per the germline V gene, CDR1 is SGDLS and CDR2 is YYNGEE. The CDR3 DNA follows: TGTGCCAGCAGCGTAGGACTCATTAATGAGCAGTTCTTC. Its protein is CASSVGLINEQFF.

The chain joins TRBV6-5 to TRBJ2-7, with D maybe TRBD1 (6 bases). The CDR3 has 14 residues. The V end lost 4 bases, the J end lost 0 bases, and 10 bases lay between the germline ends. CDR1 is MNHEY and CDR2 is SVGAGI in the germline V gene. This chain's CDR3 is CASSSTGSSYEQYF. CDR3 sequence (DNA): TGTGCCAGCAGTTCCACAGGGAGCTCCTACGAGCAGTACTTC.